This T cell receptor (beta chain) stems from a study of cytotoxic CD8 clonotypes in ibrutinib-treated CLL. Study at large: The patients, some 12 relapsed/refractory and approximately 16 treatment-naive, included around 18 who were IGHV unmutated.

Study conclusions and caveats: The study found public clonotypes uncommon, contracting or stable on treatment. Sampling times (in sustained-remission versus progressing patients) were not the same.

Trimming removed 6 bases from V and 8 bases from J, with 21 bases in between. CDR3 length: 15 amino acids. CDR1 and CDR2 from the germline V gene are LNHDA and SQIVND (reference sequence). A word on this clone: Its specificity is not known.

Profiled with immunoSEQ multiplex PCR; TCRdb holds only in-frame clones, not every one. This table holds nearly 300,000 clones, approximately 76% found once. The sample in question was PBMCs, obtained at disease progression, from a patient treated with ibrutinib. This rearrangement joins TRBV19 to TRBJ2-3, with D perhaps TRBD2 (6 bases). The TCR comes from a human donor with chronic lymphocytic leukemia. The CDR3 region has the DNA TGTGCCAGTAGACGGGACTGGTCCCCTAGGGGTACGCAGTATTTT. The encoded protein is CASRRDWSPRGTQYF. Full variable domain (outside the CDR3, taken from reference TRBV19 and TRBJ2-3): DGGITQSPKYLFRKEGQNVTLSCEQNLNHDAMYWYRQDPGQGLRLIYYSQIVNDFQKGDIAEGYSVSREKKESFPLTVTSAQKNPTAFYLCASRRDWSPRGTQYFGPGTRLTVL.